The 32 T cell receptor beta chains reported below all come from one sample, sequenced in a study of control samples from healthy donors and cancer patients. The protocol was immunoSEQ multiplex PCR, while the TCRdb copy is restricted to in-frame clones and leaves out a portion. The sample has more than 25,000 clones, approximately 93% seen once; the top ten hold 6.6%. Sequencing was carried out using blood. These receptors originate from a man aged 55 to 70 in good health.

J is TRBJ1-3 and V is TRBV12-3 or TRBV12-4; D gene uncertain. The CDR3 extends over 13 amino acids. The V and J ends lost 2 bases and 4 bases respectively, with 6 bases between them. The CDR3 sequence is CASSLYGGNTIYF. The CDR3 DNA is TGTGCCAGCAGTTTATACGGAGGAAACACCATATATTTT.

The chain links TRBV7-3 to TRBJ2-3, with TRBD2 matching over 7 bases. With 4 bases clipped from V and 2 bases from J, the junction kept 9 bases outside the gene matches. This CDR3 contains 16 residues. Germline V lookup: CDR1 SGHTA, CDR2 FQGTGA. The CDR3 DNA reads TGTGCCAGCAGCTCGACCGGGACTACCCTCACAGATACGCAGTATTTT. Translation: CASSSTGTTLTDTQYF.

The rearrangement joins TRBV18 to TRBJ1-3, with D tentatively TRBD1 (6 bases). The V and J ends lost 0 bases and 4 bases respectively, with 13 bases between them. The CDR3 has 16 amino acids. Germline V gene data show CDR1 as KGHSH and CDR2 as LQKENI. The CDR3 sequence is CASSPPTGGLGNTIYF. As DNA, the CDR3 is TGTGCCAGCTCACCACCAACGGGGGGCCTCGGAAACACCATATATTTT.

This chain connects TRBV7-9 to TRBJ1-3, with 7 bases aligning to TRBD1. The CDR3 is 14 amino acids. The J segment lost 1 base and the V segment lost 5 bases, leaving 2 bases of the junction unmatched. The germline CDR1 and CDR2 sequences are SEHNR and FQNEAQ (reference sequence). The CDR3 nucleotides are TGTGCCAGCAGCAAGACAGGGTCTGGAAACACCATATATTTT. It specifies CASSKTGSGNTIYF.

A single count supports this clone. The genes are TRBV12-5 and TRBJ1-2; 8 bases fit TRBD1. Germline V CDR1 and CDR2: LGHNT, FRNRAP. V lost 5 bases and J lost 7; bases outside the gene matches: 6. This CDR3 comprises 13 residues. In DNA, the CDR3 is TGTGCTAGTGGTCCAGGACAGGGCACTGGCTACACCTTC. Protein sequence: CASGPGQGTGYTF.

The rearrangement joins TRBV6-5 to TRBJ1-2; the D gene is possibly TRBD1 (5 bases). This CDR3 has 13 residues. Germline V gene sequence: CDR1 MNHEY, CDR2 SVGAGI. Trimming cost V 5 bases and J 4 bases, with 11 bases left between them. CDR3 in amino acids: CASSTRGSYGYTF. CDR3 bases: TGTGCCAGCAGTACAAGGGGATCCTATGGCTACACCTTC.

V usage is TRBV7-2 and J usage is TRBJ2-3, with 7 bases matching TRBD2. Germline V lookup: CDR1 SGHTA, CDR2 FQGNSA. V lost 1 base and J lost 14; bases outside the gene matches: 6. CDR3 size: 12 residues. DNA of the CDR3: TGTGCCAGCAGCTTAGACTCACTAGCGACGTATTTT. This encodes CASSLDSLATYF. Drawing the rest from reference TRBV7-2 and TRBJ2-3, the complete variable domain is GAGVSQSPSNKVTEKGKDVELRCDPISGHTALYWYRQSLGQGLEFLIYFQGNSAPDKSGLPSDRFSAERTGGSVSTLTIQRTQQEDSAVYLCASSLDSLATYFGPGTRLTVL.

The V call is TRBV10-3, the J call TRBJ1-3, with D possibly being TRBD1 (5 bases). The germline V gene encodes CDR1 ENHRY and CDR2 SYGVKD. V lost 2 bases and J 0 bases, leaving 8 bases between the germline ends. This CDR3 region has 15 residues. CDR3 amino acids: CAISEPGGSGNTIYF. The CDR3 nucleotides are TGTGCCATCAGTGAGCCCGGGGGCTCTGGAAACACCATATATTTT.

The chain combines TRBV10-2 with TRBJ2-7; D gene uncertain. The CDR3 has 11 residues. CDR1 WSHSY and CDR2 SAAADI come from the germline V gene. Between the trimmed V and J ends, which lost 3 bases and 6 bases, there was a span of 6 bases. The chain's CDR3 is CASSDNFEQYF. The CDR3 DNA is TGCGCCAGCAGTGATAACTTCGAGCAGTACTTC.

This CDR3 is CASSLAWAPHNEQFF. In DNA form, the CDR3 reads TGTGCCAGCAGCTTAGCCTGGGCCCCCCACAATGAGCAGTTCTTC. This chain connects TRBV7-2 to TRBJ2-1; D is ambiguous. V was cut by 0 bases and J by 5 bases, with 11 bases left in between. The CDR3 is 15 residues long. Germline CDR1 reads SGHTA; CDR2 reads FQGNSA.

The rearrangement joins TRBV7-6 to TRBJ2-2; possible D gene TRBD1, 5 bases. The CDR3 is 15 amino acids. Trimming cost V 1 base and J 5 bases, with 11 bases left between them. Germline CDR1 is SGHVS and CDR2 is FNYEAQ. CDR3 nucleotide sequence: TGTGCCAGCAGCTTAGGGTCAGGGCGGACCGGGGAGCTGTTTTTT. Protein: CASSLGSGRTGELFF.

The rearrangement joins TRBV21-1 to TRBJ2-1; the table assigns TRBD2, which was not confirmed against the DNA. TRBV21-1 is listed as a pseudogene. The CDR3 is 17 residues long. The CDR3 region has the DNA TGTGTCAGCAGAGAGCCTTTAGCTACACCATTCGACAATGAGCAGTTCTTC. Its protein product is CVSREPLATPFDNEQFF.

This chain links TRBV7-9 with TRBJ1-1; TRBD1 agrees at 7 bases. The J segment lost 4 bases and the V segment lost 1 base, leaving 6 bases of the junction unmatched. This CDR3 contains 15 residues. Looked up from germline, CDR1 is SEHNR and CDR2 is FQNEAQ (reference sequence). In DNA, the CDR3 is TGTGCCAGCAGCTTAGTAGGGGGCGTCGGCACTGAAGCTTTCTTT. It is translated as CASSLVGGVGTEAFF. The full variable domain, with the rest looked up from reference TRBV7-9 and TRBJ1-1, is DTGVSQNPRHKITKRGQNVTFRCDPISEHNRLYWYRQTLGQGPEFLTYFQNEAQLEKSRLLSDRFSAERPKGSFSTLEIQRTEQGDSAMYLCASSLVGGVGTEAFFGQGTRLTVV.

The CDR3 nucleotides read TGTGCCAGCAGTTATGGACAGGGCACCTACGAGCAGTACTTC. Translation gives CASSYGQGTYEQYF. The rearrangement uses TRBV6-2 or TRBV6-3 and TRBJ2-7, with 8 bases matching TRBD1. After removal of 3 bases from V and 2 bases from J, the junction contained 3 bases not matched to a gene. Germline-derived CDR1 and CDR2 are MNHEY and SVGEGT. CDR3 length: 14 amino acids.

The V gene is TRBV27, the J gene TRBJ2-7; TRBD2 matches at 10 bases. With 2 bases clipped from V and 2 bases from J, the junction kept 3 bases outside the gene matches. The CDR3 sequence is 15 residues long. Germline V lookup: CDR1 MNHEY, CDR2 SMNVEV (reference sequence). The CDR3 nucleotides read TGTGCCAGCAGTTTAGTACTAGCGGGAACCTACGAGCAGTACTTC. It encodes CASSLVLAGTYEQYF.

The CDR3 bases are TGTGCCAAAAGAGGGCTGGGGACCCAGTACTTC. Translated, it gives CAKRGLGTQYF. J is TRBJ2-5 and V is TRBV6-5; maybe TRBD2 (5 bases). CDR1 MNHEY and CDR2 SVGAGI come from the germline V gene. The CDR3 consists of 11 residues. Trimming shortened V by 10 bases and J by 7 bases, and 13 bases separated the two germline ends.

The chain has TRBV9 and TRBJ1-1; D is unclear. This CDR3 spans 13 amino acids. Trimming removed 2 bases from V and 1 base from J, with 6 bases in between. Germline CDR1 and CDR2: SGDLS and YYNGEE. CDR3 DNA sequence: TGTGCCAGCAGCGTCCAGGAGAACACTGAAGCTTTCTTT. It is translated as CASSVQENTEAFF.

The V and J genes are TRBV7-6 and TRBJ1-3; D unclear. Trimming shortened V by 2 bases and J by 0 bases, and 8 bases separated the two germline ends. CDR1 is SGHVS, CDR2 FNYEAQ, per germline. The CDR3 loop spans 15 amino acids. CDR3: CASSLTSNSGNTIYF. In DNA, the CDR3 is TGTGCCAGCAGCTTAACTTCCAACTCTGGAAACACCATATATTTT.

The CDR3 DNA sequence: TGTGCCAGCAGCCGGAACACCGCGGTAGGCACTGAAGCTTTCTTT. Protein sequence: CASSRNTAVGTEAFF. The V call is TRBV7-9, the J call TRBJ1-1; no definite D call. V dropped 5 bases and J dropped 4 bases, with 17 bases sitting between them. Germline loops: CDR1 SEHNR, CDR2 FQNEAQ (reference sequence). The length of the CDR3 is 15 residues.

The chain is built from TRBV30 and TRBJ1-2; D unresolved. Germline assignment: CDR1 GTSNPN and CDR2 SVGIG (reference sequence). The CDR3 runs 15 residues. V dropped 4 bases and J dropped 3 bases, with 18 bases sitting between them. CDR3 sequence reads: CAWKALTAVDYGYTF. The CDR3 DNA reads TGTGCCTGGAAGGCTCTAACGGCAGTGGACTATGGCTACACCTTC.

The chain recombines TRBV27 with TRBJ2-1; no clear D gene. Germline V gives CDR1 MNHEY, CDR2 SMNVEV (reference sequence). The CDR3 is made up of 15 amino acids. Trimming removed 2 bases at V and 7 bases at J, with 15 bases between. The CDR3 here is CASSLRWPKGNEQFF. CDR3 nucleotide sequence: TGTGCCAGCAGTTTACGATGGCCCAAAGGGAATGAGCAGTTCTTC.

The CDR3 DNA is TGTGCCAGTAGTATTGGGCAGGGACCTTTGGATGGCTACACCTTC. Translated, it gives CASSIGQGPLDGYTF. This chain uses TRBV19 with TRBJ1-2; D might be TRBD1 (5 bases). The CDR3 runs to 15 residues. The germline CDR1 and CDR2 sequences are LNHDA and SQIVND (reference sequence). Trimming took off 3 bases at V and 6 bases at J, with 17 bases between the two ends.

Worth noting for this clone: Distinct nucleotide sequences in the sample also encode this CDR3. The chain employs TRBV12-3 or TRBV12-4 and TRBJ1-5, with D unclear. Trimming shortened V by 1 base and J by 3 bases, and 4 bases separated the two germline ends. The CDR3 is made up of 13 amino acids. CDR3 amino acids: CASSLGINQPQHF. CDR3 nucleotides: TGTGCCAGCAGTTTAGGGATCAATCAGCCCCAGCATTTT.

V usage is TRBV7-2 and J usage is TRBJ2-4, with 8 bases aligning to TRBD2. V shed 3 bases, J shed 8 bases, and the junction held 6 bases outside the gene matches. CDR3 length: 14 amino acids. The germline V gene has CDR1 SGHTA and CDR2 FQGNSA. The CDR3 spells CASSFGGAYDIQYF. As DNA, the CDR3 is TGTGCCAGCAGCTTCGGGGGGGCCTACGACATTCAGTACTTC. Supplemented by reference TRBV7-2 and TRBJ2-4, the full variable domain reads GAGVSQSPSNKVTEKGKDVELRCDPISGHTALYWYRQSLGQGLEFLIYFQGNSAPDKSGLPSDRFSAERTGGSVSTLTIQRTQQEDSAVYLCASSFGGAYDIQYFGAGTRLSVL.

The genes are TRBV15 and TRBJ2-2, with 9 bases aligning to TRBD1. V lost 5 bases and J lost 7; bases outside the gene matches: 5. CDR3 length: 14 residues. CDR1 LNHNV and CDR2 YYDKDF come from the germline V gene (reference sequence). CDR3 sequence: CATSLQGAGGELFF. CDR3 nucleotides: TGTGCCACCAGCTTACAGGGGGCCGGCGGGGAGCTGTTTTTT.

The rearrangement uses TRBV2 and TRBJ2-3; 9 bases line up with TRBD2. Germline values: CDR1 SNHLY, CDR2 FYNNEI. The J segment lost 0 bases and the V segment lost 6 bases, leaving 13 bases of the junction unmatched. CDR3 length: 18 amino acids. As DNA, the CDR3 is TGTGCCAGCAGCCGTACGCAGCGGGGGGCCTCTAGCACAGATACGCAGTATTTT. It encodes CASSRTQRGASSTDTQYF.

The chain's CDR3 is CASSKGGTGLNTEAFF. The CDR3 nucleotides read TGTGCCAGCAGCAAAGGAGGGACAGGGCTGAACACTGAAGCTTTCTTT. The chain links TRBV21-1 to TRBJ1-1; the DNA was not compared with TRBD1, the D call given in the table. TRBV21-1 is a pseudogene locus. The CDR3 totals 16 residues.

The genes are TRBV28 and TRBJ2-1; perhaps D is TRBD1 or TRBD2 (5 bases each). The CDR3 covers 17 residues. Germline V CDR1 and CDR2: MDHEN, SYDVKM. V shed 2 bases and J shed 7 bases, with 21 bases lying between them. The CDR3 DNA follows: TGTGCCAGCAGTTTACTCCGGGCACTGGGGGATTCAAATGAGCAGTTCTTC. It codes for CASSLLRALGDSNEQFF.

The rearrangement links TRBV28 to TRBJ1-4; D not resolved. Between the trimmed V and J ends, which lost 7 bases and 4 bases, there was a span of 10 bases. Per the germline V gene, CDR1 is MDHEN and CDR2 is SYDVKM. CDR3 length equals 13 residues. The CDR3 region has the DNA TGTGCCAGCACCCCGGGAAGTAATGAAAAACTGTTTTTT. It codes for CASTPGSNEKLFF.

In DNA, the CDR3 is TGTGCCAGCAGCCCCACCGGGACAGTATATAGCAATCAGCCCCAGCATTTT. It translates to CASSPTGTVYSNQPQHF. The chain uses TRBV27 and TRBJ1-5; 7 positions agree with TRBD1. Germline V gives CDR1 MNHEY, CDR2 SMNVEV (reference sequence). The CDR3 loop spans 17 amino acids. V lost 6 bases and J lost 0; bases outside the gene matches: 11.

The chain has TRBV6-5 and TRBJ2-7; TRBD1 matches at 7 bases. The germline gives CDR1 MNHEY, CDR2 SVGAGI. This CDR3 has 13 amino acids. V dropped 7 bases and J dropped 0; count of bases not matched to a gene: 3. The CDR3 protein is CASTDRASYEQYF. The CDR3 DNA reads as TGTGCCAGCACCGACAGGGCCTCCTACGAGCAGTACTTC.

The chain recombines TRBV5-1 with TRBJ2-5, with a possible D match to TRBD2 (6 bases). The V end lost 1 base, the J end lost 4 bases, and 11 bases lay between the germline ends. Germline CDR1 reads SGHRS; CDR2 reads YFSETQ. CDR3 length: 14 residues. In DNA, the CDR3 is TGCGCCAGCAGCTTGAGTAGCGGAGGAGAGACCCAGTACTTC. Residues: CASSLSSGGETQYF.